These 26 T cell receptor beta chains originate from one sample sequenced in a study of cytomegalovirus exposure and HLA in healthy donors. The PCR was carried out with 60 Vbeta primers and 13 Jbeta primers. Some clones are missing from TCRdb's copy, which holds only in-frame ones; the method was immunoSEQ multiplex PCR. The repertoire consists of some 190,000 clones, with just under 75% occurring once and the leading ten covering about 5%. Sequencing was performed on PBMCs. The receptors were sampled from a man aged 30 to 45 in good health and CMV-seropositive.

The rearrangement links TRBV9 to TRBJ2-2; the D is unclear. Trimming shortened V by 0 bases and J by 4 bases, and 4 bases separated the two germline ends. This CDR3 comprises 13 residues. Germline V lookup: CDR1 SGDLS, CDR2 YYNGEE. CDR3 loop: CASSVAGTGELFF. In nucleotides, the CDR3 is TGTGCCAGCAGCGTAGCCGGCACCGGGGAGCTGTTTTTT.

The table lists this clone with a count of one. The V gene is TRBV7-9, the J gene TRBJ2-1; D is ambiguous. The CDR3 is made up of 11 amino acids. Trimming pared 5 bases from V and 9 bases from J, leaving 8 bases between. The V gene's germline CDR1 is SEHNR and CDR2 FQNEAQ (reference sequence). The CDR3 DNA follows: TGTGCCAGCAGCCGCGAGGTTGAGCAGTTCTTC. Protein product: CASSREVEQFF.

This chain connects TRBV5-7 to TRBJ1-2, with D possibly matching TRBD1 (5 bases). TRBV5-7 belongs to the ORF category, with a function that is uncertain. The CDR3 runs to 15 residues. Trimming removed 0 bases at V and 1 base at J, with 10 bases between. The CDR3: CASSLAVGVNYGYTF. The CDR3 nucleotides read TGTGCCAGCAGCTTGGCCGTAGGGGTTAACTATGGCTACACCTTC.

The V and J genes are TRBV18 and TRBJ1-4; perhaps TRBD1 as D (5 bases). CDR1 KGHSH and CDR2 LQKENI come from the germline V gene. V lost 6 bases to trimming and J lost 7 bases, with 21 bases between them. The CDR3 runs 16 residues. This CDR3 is CASSRTSGDLGEKLFF. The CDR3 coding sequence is TGTGCCAGCTCCCGCACTTCGGGGGATCTTGGTGAAAAACTGTTTTTT.

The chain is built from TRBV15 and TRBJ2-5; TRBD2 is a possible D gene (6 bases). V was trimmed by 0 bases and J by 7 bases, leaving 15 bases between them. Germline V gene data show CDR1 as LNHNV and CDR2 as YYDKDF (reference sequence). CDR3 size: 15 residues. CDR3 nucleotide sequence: TGTGCCACCAGCAGAGATTTCGGGGGACGCGGGACCCAGTACTTC. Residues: CATSRDFGGRGTQYF.

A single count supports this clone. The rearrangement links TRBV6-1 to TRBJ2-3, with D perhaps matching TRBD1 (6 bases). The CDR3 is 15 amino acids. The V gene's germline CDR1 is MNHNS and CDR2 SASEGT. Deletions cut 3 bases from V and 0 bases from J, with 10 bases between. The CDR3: CASSDWGLSTDTQYF. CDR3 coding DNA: TGTGCCAGCAGTGATTGGGGGCTGAGCACAGATACGCAGTATTTT.

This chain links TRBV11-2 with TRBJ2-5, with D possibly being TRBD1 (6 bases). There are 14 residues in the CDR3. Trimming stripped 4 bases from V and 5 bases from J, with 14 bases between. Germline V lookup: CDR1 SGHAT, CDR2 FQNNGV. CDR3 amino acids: CASSSRTAGETQYF. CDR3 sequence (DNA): TGTGCCAGCAGCTCCCGGACAGCAGGGGAGACCCAGTACTTC.

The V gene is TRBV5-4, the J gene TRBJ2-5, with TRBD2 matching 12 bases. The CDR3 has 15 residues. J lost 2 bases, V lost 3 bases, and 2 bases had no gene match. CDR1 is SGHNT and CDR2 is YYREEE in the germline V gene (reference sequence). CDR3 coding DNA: TGTGCCAGCAGCTCCGGACTAGCGGGGCAAGAGACCCAGTACTTC. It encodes CASSSGLAGQETQYF.

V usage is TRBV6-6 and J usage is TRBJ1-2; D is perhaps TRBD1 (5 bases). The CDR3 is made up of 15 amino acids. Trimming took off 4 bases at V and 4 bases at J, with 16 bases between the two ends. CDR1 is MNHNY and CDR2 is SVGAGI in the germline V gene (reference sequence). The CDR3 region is CASSSGDIDSYGYTF. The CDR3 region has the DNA TGTGCCAGCAGTTCGGGGGATATCGACAGCTATGGCTACACCTTC.

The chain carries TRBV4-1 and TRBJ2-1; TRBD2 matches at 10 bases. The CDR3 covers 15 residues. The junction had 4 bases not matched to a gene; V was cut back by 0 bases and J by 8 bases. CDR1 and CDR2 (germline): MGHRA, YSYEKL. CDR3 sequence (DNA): TGCGCCAGCAGCCAAGACAGCGGGGGGGGCGATGAGCAGTTCTTC. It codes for CASSQDSGGGDEQFF.

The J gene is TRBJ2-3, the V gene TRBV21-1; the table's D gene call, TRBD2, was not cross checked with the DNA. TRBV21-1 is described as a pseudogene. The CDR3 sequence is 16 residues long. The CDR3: CASSLPGVKEADTQYF. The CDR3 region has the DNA TGTGCCAGCAGCCTCCCCGGGGTGAAGGAAGCAGATACGCAGTATTTT.

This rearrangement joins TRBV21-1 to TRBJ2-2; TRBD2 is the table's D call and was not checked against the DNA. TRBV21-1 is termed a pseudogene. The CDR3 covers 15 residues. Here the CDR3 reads CASTTGLAGTGELFF. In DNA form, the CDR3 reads TGTGCCAGCACCACGGGACTAGCGGGCACCGGGGAGCTGTTTTTT.

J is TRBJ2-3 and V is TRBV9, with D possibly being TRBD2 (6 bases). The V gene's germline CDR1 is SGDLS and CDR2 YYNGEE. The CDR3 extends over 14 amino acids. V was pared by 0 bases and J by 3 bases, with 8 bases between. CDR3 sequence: CASSVDGTTDTQYF. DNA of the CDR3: TGTGCCAGCAGCGTAGACGGGACTACAGATACGCAGTATTTT.

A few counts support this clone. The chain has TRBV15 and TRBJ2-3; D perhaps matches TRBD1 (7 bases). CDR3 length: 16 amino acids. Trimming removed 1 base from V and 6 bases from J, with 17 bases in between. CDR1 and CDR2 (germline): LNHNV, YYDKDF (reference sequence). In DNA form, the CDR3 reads TGTGCCACCAGCAGAGTGGAGGGGGCAGGCGATGATACGCAGTATTTT. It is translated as CATSRVEGAGDDTQYF.

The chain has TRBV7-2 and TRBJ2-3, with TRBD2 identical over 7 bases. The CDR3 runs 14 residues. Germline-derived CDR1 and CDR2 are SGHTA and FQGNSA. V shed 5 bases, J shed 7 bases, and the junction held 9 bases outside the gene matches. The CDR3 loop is CASSAQAGSYTQYF. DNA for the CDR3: TGTGCCAGCAGCGCCCAAGCGGGGTCCTATACGCAGTATTTT.

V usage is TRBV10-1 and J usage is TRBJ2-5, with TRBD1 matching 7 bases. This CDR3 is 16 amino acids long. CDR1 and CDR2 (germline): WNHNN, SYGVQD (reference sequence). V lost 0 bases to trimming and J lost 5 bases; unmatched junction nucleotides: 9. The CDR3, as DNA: TGCGCCAGCAGTGAGTCGGAGAAGGGGGCGCGGGAGACCCAGTACTTC. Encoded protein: CASSESEKGARETQYF.

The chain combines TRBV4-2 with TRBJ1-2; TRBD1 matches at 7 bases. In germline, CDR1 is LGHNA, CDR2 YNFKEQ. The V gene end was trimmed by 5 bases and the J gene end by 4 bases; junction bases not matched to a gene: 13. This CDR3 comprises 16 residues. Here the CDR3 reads CASSSDRGRSLYGYTF. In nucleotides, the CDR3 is TGTGCCAGCAGCTCTGATAGGGGGCGGTCTCTCTATGGCTACACCTTC.

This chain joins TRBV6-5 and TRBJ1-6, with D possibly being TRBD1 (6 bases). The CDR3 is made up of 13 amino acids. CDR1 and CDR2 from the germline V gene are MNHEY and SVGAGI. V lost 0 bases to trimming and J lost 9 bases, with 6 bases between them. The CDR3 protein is CASSYSGASPLHF. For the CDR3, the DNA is TGTGCCAGCAGTTACTCGGGGGCTTCACCCCTCCACTTT.

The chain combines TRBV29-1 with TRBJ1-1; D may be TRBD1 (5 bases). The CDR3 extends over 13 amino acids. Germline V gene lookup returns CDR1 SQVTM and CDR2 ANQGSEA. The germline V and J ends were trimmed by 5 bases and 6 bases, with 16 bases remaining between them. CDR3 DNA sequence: TGCAGCGTTCGGGGACTGGGCCTCCCTGAAGCTTTCTTT. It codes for CSVRGLGLPEAFF.

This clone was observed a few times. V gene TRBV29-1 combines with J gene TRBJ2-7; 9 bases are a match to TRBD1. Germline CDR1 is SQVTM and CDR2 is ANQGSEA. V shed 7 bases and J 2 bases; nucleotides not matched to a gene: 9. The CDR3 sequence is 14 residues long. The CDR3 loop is CSATRTGVPYEQYF. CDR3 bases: TGCAGCGCTACCCGGACAGGGGTTCCCTACGAGCAGTACTTC.

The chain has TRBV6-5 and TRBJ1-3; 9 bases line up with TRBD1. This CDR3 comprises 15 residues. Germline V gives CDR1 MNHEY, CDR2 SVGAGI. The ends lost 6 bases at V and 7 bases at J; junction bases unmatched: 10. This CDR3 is CASRTTGGSWNTIYF. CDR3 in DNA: TGTGCCAGCAGAACTACAGGGGGCTCCTGGAACACCATATATTTT.

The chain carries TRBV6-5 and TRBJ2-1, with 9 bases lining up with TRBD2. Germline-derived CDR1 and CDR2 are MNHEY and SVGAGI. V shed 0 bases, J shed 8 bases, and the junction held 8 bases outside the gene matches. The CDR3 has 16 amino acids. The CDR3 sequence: CASSYSGGGAVDEQFF. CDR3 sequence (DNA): TGTGCCAGCAGTTACTCGGGCGGGGGGGCCGTGGATGAGCAGTTCTTC.

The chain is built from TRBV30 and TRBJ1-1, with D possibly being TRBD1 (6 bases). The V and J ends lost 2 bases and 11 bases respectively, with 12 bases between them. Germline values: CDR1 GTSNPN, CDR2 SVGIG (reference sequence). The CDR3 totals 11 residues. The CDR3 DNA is TGTGCCTGGAGTTTAGGGGGGGATGCTTTCTTT. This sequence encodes CAWSLGGDAFF.

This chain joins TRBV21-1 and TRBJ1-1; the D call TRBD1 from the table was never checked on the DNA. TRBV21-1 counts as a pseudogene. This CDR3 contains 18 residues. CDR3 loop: CASSKIRQGVGVNTEAFF. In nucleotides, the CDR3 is TGTGCCAGCAGCAAAATCAGACAGGGAGTGGGGGTTAACACTGAAGCTTTCTTT.

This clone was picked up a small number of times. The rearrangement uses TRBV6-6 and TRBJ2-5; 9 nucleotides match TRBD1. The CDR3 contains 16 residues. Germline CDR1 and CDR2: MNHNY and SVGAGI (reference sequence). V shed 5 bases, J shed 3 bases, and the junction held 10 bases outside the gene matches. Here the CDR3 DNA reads TGTGCCAGCAGTCACAGGGGGCGGAACCGTGAAGAGACCCAGTACTTC. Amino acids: CASSHRGRNREETQYF.

The CDR3 sequence: CASSPTGGPGTDTQYF. In DNA form, the CDR3 reads TGTGCCAGCAGCCCTACGGGGGGGCCAGGCACAGATACGCAGTATTTT. This sequence joins TRBV13 and TRBJ2-3; 8 bases are shared with TRBD2. CDR3 length: 16 residues. V shed 5 bases and J 1 base; nucleotides not matched to a gene: 8. Germline CDR1 and CDR2: PRHDT and FYEKMQ (reference sequence).